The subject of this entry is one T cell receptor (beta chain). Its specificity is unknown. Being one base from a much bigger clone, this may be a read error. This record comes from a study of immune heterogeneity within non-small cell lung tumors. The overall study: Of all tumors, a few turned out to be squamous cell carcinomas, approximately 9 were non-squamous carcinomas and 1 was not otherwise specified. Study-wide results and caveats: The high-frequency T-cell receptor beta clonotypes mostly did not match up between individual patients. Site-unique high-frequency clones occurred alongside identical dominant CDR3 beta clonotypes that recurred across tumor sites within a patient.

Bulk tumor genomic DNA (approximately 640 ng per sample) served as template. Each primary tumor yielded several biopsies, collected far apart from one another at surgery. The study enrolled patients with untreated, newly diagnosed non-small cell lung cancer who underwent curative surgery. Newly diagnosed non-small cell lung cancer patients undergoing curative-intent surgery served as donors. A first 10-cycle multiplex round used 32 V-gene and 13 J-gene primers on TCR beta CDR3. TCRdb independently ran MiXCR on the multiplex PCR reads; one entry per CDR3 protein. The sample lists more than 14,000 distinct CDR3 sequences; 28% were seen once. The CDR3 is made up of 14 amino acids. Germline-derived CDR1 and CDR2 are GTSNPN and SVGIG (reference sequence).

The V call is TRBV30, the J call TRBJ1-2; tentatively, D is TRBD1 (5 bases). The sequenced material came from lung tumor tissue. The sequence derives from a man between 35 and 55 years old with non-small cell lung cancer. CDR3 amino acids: CAWSSTSSGLGYSF. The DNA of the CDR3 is TGTGCCTGGAGTTCAACATCGTCGGGGCTTGGCTACAGCTTC. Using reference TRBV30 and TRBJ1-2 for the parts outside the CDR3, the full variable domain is SQTIHQWPATLVQPVGSPLSLECTVEGTSNPNLYWYRQAAGRGLQLLFYSVGIGQISSEVPQNLSASRPQDRQFILSSKKLLLSDSGFYLCAWSSTSSGLGYSFGSGTRLTVV.